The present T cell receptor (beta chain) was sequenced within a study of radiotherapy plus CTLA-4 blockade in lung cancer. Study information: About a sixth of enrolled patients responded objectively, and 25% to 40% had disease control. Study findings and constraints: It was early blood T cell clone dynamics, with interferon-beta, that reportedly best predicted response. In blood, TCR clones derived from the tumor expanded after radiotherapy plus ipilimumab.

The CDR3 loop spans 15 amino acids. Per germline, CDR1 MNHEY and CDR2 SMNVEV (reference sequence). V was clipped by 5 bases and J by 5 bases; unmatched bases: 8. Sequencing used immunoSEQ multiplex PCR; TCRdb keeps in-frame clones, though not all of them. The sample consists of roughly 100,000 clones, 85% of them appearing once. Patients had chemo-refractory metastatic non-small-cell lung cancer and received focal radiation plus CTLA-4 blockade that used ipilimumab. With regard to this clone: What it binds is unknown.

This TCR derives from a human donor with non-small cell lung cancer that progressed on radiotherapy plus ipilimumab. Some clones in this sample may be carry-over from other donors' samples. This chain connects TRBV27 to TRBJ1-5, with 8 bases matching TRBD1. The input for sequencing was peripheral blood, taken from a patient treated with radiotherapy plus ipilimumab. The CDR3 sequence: CASSIQGVGDQPQHF. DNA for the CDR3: TGTGCCAGCAGTATACAGGGGGTCGGTGATCAGCCCCAGCATTTT.